A single sample gave rise to the 18 T cell receptor beta chains below, sequenced in a study of T cell changes during pregnancy in multiple sclerosis. The protocol was immunoSEQ multiplex PCR, while the TCRdb copy is restricted to in-frame clones and leaves out a portion. The profile covers about 85,000 clones, with roughly nine tenths appearing a single time and around 2.3% taken by the ten largest. The sample in question was peripheral blood, obtained in the first trimester of pregnancy. The receptor source for this set is a female donor with multiple sclerosis, enrolled in a pregnancy study.

The J gene is TRBJ1-2, the V gene TRBV29-1; D remains unclear. The CDR3 spans 14 residues. Germline assignment: CDR1 SQVTM and CDR2 ANQGSEA. Trimming cost V 3 bases and J 0 bases, with 11 bases left between them. CDR3 in amino acids: CSVDEGATNYGYTF. CDR3 in DNA: TGCAGCGTTGATGAAGGAGCCACTAACTATGGCTACACCTTC.

The gene calls are TRBV19 and TRBJ1-2; perhaps TRBD1 as D (5 bases). The CDR3 runs to 11 residues. Germline V gene lookup returns CDR1 LNHDA and CDR2 SQIVND (reference sequence). Trimming took off 5 bases at V and 7 bases at J, with 8 bases between the two ends. As DNA, the CDR3 is TGTGCCAGTAGTCTTAGGGGTGGCTACACCTTC. Protein: CASSLRGGYTF. Full variable domain (rest looked up from reference TRBV19 and TRBJ1-2): DGGITQSPKYLFRKEGQNVTLSCEQNLNHDAMYWYRQDPGQGLRLIYYSQIVNDFQKGDIAEGYSVSREKKESFPLTVTSAQKNPTAFYLCASSLRGGYTFGSGTRLTVV.

The chain carries TRBV6-1 and TRBJ1-1; tentative D call: TRBD1 (5 bases). Germline V lookup: CDR1 MNHNS, CDR2 SASEGT. The ends were cut back, 6 bases at V and 1 base at J, with 12 bases in the middle. The length of the CDR3 is 14 residues. CDR3 residues: CASSPETGNTEAFF. In DNA form, the CDR3 reads TGTGCCAGCAGCCCCGAAACAGGGAACACTGAAGCTTTCTTT.

This clone was found once. The chain joins TRBV6-1 to TRBJ1-6; 8 bases fit TRBD1. Germline assignment: CDR1 MNHNS and CDR2 SASEGT. This CDR3 region has 16 residues. Trimming at V came to 3 bases and at J to 7 bases, leaving 8 bases not matched to a gene. The DNA for the CDR3 is TGTGCCAGCAGTGACCGGACAGGGACATGGAATTCACCCCTCCACTTT. Protein: CASSDRTGTWNSPLHF.

The J gene is TRBJ2-7, the V gene TRBV13, with 8 bases that match TRBD2. The J segment lost 4 bases and the V segment lost 0 bases, leaving 8 bases of the junction unmatched. The CDR3 loop spans 16 amino acids. Germline CDR1 is PRHDT and CDR2 is FYEKMQ (reference sequence). The CDR3 spells CASSLGHGGELYEQYF. The CDR3 region has the DNA TGTGCCAGCAGCTTAGGCCACGGGGGGGAGCTTTACGAGCAGTACTTC. Looking up the rest from reference TRBV13 and TRBJ2-7 gives the full variable domain: AAGVIQSPRHLIKEKRETATLKCYPIPRHDTVYWYQQGPGQDPQFLISFYEKMQSDKGSIPDRFSAQQFSDYHSELNMSSLELGDSALYFCASSLGHGGELYEQYFGPGTRLTVT.

The rearrangement uses TRBV18 and TRBJ1-3; D gene ambiguous. Germline V gene lookup returns CDR1 KGHSH and CDR2 LQKENI. CDR3 length: 12 residues. V lost 8 bases, J lost 6 bases, and 11 bases lay in between. The CDR3: CASPRGPNTIYF. Written as DNA, the CDR3 is TGTGCCAGCCCACGAGGCCCAAACACCATATATTTT.

This chain joins TRBV5-5 and TRBJ1-2; a weak D match, TRBD1 (5 bases). Germline V gene sequence: CDR1 SGHKS, CDR2 YYEKEE (reference sequence). The CDR3 extends over 15 amino acids. The ends were cut back, 2 bases at V and 4 bases at J, with 15 bases in the middle. The CDR3 DNA reads TGTGCCAGCAGCTTAAATTGGAGGGGCAGCTATGGCTACACCTTC. It translates to CASSLNWRGSYGYTF.

This clone has only a few counts. V is TRBV6-1 and J is TRBJ2-7; no clear D gene. Looked up from germline, CDR1 is MNHNS and CDR2 is SASEGT. This CDR3 contains 14 residues. Trimming shortened V by 4 bases and J by 0 bases, and 10 bases separated the two germline ends. CDR3 loop: CASSGLGSSYEQYF. CDR3 coding DNA: TGTGCCAGCAGTGGCTTGGGCAGCTCCTACGAGCAGTACTTC.

This clone was seen a single time. CDR3 loop: CASSTGGRNQPQHF. CDR3 bases: TGTGCCAGCAGTACAGGGGGCCGCAATCAGCCCCAGCATTTT. V is TRBV6-5 and J is TRBJ1-5; 9 nucleotides agree with TRBD1. This CDR3 spans 14 amino acids. Germline V gene data show CDR1 as MNHEY and CDR2 as SVGAGI. V was clipped by 5 bases and J by 2 bases; unmatched bases: 1.

This rearrangement joins TRBV4-1 to TRBJ1-1, with 8 bases aligning to TRBD1. This CDR3 is built from 16 residues. Trimming cost V 3 bases and J 4 bases; bases outside gene matches: 10. Germline V gene sequence: CDR1 MGHRA, CDR2 YSYEKL. The CDR3 is CASSHRAGGASTEAFF. The CDR3 DNA reads TGCGCCAGCAGCCATAGGGCAGGGGGCGCGAGCACTGAAGCTTTCTTT.

J is TRBJ2-5 and V is TRBV7-2, with 8 bases that match TRBD2. Germline-derived CDR1 and CDR2 are SGHTA and FQGNSA. The V segment lost 7 bases and the J segment 4 bases; nucleotides outside the gene matches: 5. This CDR3 has 13 amino acids. The DNA for the CDR3 is TGTGCCAGCAACCCGGGGGGGGGAGAGACCCAGTACTTC. Translating gives CASNPGGGETQYF.

The chain joins TRBV6-6 to TRBJ1-2, with D perhaps TRBD1 (5 bases). This CDR3 has 12 amino acids. Trimming took off 5 bases at V and 6 bases at J, with 10 bases between the two ends. Per germline, CDR1 MNHNY and CDR2 SVGAGI (reference sequence). CDR3 in amino acids: CASSNTGDGYTF. In nucleotides, the CDR3 is TGTGCCAGCAGTAATACGGGGGATGGCTACACCTTC.

The chain couples TRBV10-3 to TRBJ2-3; TRBD1 might be the D (7 bases). CDR1 ENHRY and CDR2 SYGVKD come from the germline V gene. The CDR3 has 15 amino acids. Trimming shortened V by 6 bases and J by 3 bases, and 16 bases separated the two germline ends. The chain's CDR3 is CAIREGQWGTDTQYF. The CDR3, as DNA: TGTGCCATCAGGGAGGGACAGTGGGGGACAGATACGCAGTATTTT.

The chain combines TRBV2 with TRBJ2-3; TRBD1 aligns across 8 bases. The CDR3 extends over 15 amino acids. The V segment lost 0 bases and the J segment 10 bases; nucleotides outside the gene matches: 9. Germline assignment: CDR1 SNHLY and CDR2 FYNNEI. The CDR3 nucleotides are TGTGCCAGCAGTGAAGCGAGGACAGGGCAGGGTCCGCAGTATTTT. Its protein is CASSEARTGQGPQYF.

The rearrangement joins TRBV6-5 to TRBJ2-2; weak D call: TRBD1 (7 bases). Germline V gene sequence: CDR1 MNHEY, CDR2 SVGAGI. The CDR3 extends over 16 amino acids. V lost 3 bases and J 6 bases, leaving 17 bases between the germline ends. This CDR3 reads CASSYDSRGVSGELFF. For the CDR3, the DNA is TGTGCCAGCAGTTATGACAGCAGGGGGGTTTCCGGGGAGCTGTTTTTT.

This clone was seen a handful of times. The DNA of the CDR3 is TGTGCCAGCAGCTTGTGGACAGTGAACTATGGCTACACCTTC. It yields the protein CASSLWTVNYGYTF. The chain carries TRBV5-6 and TRBJ1-2; tentatively, D is TRBD1 (6 bases). CDR1 and CDR2 from the germline V gene are SGHDT and YYEEEE. The CDR3 is made up of 14 amino acids. V dropped 1 base and J dropped 2 bases, with 9 bases sitting between them. Looking up the rest from reference TRBV5-6 and TRBJ1-2 gives the full variable domain: DAGVTQSPTHLIKTRGQQVTLRCSPKSGHDTVSWYQQALGQGPQFIFQYYEEEERQRGNFPDRFSGHQFPNYSSELNVNALLLGDSALYLCASSLWTVNYGYTFGSGTRLTVV.

V gene TRBV11-3 combines with J gene TRBJ2-3, with 13 bases matching TRBD2. This CDR3 contains 17 residues. The J segment lost 5 bases and the V segment lost 4 bases, leaving 9 bases of the junction unmatched. Germline V gene lookup returns CDR1 SGHNT and CDR2 YENEEA. In DNA form, the CDR3 reads TGTGCCAGCAGCTCGGGACTAGCGGGGAACGGGGGAGATACGCAGTATTTT. Translating gives CASSSGLAGNGGDTQYF.

The V and J genes are TRBV9 and TRBJ2-1; maybe TRBD2 (6 bases). Germline V gene sequence: CDR1 SGDLS, CDR2 YYNGEE. The length of the CDR3 is 14 residues. The V gene lost 0 bases and the J gene lost 6 bases, with 10 bases spanning the gap. CDR3 sequence reads: CASSVGLDVNEQFF. The CDR3 DNA reads as TGTGCCAGCAGCGTAGGACTAGATGTCAATGAGCAGTTCTTC.